This T cell receptor (beta chain) was sequenced in a study of blood T cell repertoires in COVID-19. Study information: Both acute and convalescent COVID-19 samples were obtained from the United States, Italy and Spain.

The repertoire was sequenced with immunoSEQ multiplex PCR; TCRdb's copy has only in-frame clones and lacks some. Of 150,000 or so clones detected, approximately 85% appear once; the ten largest clones hold approximately 1.1%. The CDR3 runs 15 residues. V shed 4 bases, J shed 3 bases, and the junction held 9 bases outside the gene matches. Germline loops: CDR1 MGHRA, CDR2 YSYEKL. Sequenced input: peripheral blood. V and J are TRBV4-1 and TRBJ2-7, with 7 bases lining up with TRBD1. The origin of this receptor is a man in his sixties who had recovered from COVID-19. The CDR3 protein is CASSPRTGADYEQYF. In DNA form, the CDR3 reads TGCGCCAGCAGCCCCCGGACAGGAGCGGACTACGAGCAGTACTTC.